These 3 T cell receptor beta chains share one sample of origin, sequenced in a study of T cells after yellow fever vaccination. TCRdb recomputed calls from the 5' RACE reads with MiXCR, one row per CDR3 protein. The sample carries 500,000 to 650,000 distinct CDR3 sequences, around an eighth recorded once. Sequenced here: PBMCs, sampled on the day of the yellow fever booster vaccination. These receptors originate from a young man who received the YFV17D yellow fever vaccine.

Many counts were recorded for this clonotype. V usage is TRBV4-2 and J usage is TRBJ1-1, with 9 bases identical to TRBD1. The CDR3 runs to 17 residues. The germline gives CDR1 LGHNA, CDR2 YNFKEQ. The junction had 9 bases not matched to a gene; V was cut back by 3 bases and J by 1 base. The CDR3 sequence is CASSHATPGQGNTEAFF. CDR3 bases: TGTGCCAGCAGCCATGCCACGCCGGGACAGGGGAACACTGAAGCTTTCTTT.

The genes are TRBV6-1 and TRBJ2-7, with D possibly TRBD1 on 7 matching bases. The CDR3 spans 15 residues. Trimming cost V 5 bases and J 3 bases, with 17 bases left between them. CDR1 MNHNS and CDR2 SASEGT come from the germline V gene. The CDR3, as DNA: TGTGCCAGCAGTAGCTTTGGAGGGGGCTACTACGAGCAGTACTTC. This translates into CASSSFGGGYYEQYF.

The sample holds a few counts of this clonotype. V and J are TRBV7-2 and TRBJ2-7; 7 bases match TRBD2. Germline V gives CDR1 SGHTA, CDR2 FQGNSA. The J segment lost 3 bases and the V segment lost 2 bases, leaving 7 bases of the junction unmatched. The CDR3 length is 15 residues. The DNA for the CDR3 is TGTGCCAGCAGCTTATCGCGGGGGAGTAACTACGAGCAGTACTTC. It translates to CASSLSRGSNYEQYF.